Given below is one TCR beta chain in context. Per the germline V gene, CDR1 is MDHEN and CDR2 is SYDVKM. Between the trimmed V and J ends, which lost 2 bases and 3 bases, there was a span of 19 bases. There are 17 residues in the CDR3. The source of the sample is a study of cytomegalovirus exposure and HLA in healthy donors. The study ran its PCR with 60 Vbeta and 13 Jbeta primers. Profiling relied on immunoSEQ multiplex PCR, and the TCRdb table lists in-frame clones only, not all of them. The sample records approximately 160,000 clones, approximately 80% being singletons. Sequencing was carried out using PBMCs. The chain joins TRBV28 to TRBJ1-1; tentatively, D is TRBD1 (5 bases). The sequence was collected from a woman aged 45-59 years in good health and CMV-seropositive. The CDR3 DNA sequence: TGTGCCAGCAGTTTAGCCTCATTCGATTTACAGGACACTGAAGCTTTCTTT. Its protein is CASSLASFDLQDTEAFF.